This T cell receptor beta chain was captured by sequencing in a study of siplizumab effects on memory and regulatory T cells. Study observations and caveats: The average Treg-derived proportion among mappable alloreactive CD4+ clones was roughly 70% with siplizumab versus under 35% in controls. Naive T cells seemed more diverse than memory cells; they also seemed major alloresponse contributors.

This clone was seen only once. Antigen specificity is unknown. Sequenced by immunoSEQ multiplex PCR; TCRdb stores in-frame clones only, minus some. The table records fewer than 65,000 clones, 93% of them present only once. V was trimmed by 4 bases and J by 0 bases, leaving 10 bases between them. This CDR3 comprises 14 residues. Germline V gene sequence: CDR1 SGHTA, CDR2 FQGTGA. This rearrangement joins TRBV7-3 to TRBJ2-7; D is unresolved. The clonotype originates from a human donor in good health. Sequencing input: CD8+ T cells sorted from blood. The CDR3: CASSSKPSSYEQYF. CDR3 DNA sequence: TGTGCCAGCAGCTCCAAGCCCAGCTCCTACGAGCAGTACTTC.